The 24 T cell receptor beta chains listed next were all sequenced from one sample in a study of cytomegalovirus exposure and HLA in healthy donors. Primers: 60 Vbeta forward and 13 Jbeta reverse. Produced via immunoSEQ multiplex PCR; TCRdb's table is partial and in-frame only. Altogether approximately 220,000 clones are present, around 76% being singletons, with the ten largest covering 0.63%. The specimen was PBMCs. Receptors were obtained from a man younger than 30 in good health and CMV-seronegative.

This sequence joins TRBV2 and TRBJ1-2; D may be TRBD1 (6 bases). CDR3 length: 13 residues. Germline V lookup: CDR1 SNHLY, CDR2 FYNNEI. V lost 4 bases and J 4 bases, leaving 10 bases between the germline ends. The CDR3 sequence: CASSGGGSYGYTF. CDR3 coding DNA: TGTGCCAGCAGTGGAGGGGGTAGCTATGGCTACACCTTC.

This clone was detected a few times. The chain combines TRBV5-1 with TRBJ2-7; TRBD1 aligns across 7 bases. The CDR3 loop spans 15 amino acids. Per the germline V gene, CDR1 is SGHRS and CDR2 is YFSETQ. J gave up 1 base and V 1 base, and 5 bases lay outside the gene matches. This CDR3 reads CASSLLTQGSYEQYF. In DNA, the CDR3 is TGCGCCAGCAGCTTGTTAACACAGGGGTCCTACGAGCAGTACTTC. Full variable domain (missing parts from reference TRBV5-1 and TRBJ2-7): KAGVTQTPRYLIKTRGQQVTLSCSPISGHRSVSWYQQTPGQGLQFLFEYFSETQRNKGNFPGRFSGRQFSNSRSEMNVSTLELGDSALYLCASSLLTQGSYEQYFGPGTRLTVT.

This clone occurred once. V is TRBV7-3 and J is TRBJ2-2, with D perhaps TRBD1 (6 bases). Trimming pared 2 bases from V and 0 bases from J, leaving 7 bases between. CDR3 length equals 15 residues. Germline V CDR1 and CDR2: SGHTA, FQGTGA. CDR3 in amino acids: CASSLGTTNTGELFF. The DNA for the CDR3 is TGTGCCAGCAGCTTAGGGACAACGAACACCGGGGAGCTGTTTTTT. Looking up the rest from reference TRBV7-3 and TRBJ2-2 gives the full variable domain: GAGVSQTPSNKVTEKGKYVELRCDPISGHTALYWYRQSLGQGPEFLIYFQGTGAADDSGLPNDRFFAVRPEGSVSTLKIQRTERGDSAVYLCASSLGTTNTGELFFGEGSRLTVL.

The chain uses TRBV13 and TRBJ1-2; a possible D gene is TRBD1 (6 bases). Trimming removed 3 bases from V and 2 bases from J, with 10 bases in between. The CDR3 covers 14 residues. In germline, CDR1 is PRHDT, CDR2 FYEKMQ (reference sequence). The CDR3 protein is CASSFPRGNYGYTF. The CDR3 DNA reads as TGTGCCAGCAGCTTCCCGAGGGGGAACTATGGCTACACCTTC.

The CDR3 nucleotides read TGTGCCAGCAGCTCAGGGAAGGACTCTGGAAACACCATATATTTT. It is translated as CASSSGKDSGNTIYF. The V call is TRBV5-4, the J call TRBJ1-3, with D maybe TRBD1 (5 bases). Trimming stripped 3 bases from V and 0 bases from J, with 10 bases between. CDR3 length: 15 residues. From germline, CDR1 is SGHNT and CDR2 YYREEE (reference sequence). The variable domain in full, with the rest retrieved from reference TRBV5-4 and TRBJ1-3, is ETGVTQSPTHLIKTRGQQVTLRCSSQSGHNTVSWYQQALGQGPQFIFQYYREEENGRGNFPPRFSGLQFPNYSSELNVNALELDDSALYLCASSSGKDSGNTIYFGEGSWLTVV.

In its sample, this clone was seen a few times. This sequence joins TRBV25-1 and TRBJ2-1; D possibly corresponds to TRBD1 (6 bases). The CDR3 runs 13 residues. Between the trimmed V and J ends, which lost 3 bases and 5 bases, there was a span of 8 bases. Germline assignment: CDR1 MGHDK and CDR2 SYGVNS. The CDR3 sequence: CASSETGNNEQFF. The CDR3 DNA is TGTGCCAGCAGTGAGACAGGAAACAATGAGCAGTTCTTC.

This chain uses TRBV5-1 with TRBJ2-1, with 7 bases that match TRBD2. With V trimmed by 0 bases and J by 2 bases, 2 bases remained unmatched. This CDR3 comprises 15 residues. Germline CDR1 is SGHRS and CDR2 is YFSETQ. DNA of the CDR3: TGCGCCAGCAGCTTGGGCGGGAGCACCTACAATGAGCAGTTCTTC. It specifies CASSLGGSTYNEQFF.

The chain combines TRBV13 with TRBJ2-5; 9 positions match TRBD2. With the DNA end fitting TRBJ2-7 better, the J assignment may be wrong. The CDR3 loop spans 16 amino acids. CDR1 and CDR2 from the germline V gene are PRHDT and FYEKMQ (reference sequence). The CDR3 loop reads CASSPPTSGQRHEQYF. The CDR3, as DNA: TGTGCCAGCAGCCCACCGACTAGCGGACAGAGACACGAGCAGTACTTC.

In this sample, this clone turned up a few times. The J gene is TRBJ1-5, the V gene TRBV28; no reliable D call. V was shortened by 3 bases and J by 0 bases, with 12 bases between the two germline ends. The germline CDR1 and CDR2 sequences are MDHEN and SYDVKM. The CDR3 covers 16 residues. The CDR3 sequence: CASSLWAGHSNQPQHF. The CDR3 DNA reads as TGTGCCAGCAGTTTGTGGGCCGGCCATAGCAATCAGCCCCAGCATTTT.

The rearrangement uses TRBV5-5 and TRBJ1-5; TRBD1 might be the D (6 bases). Germline-derived CDR1 and CDR2 are SGHKS and YYEKEE (reference sequence). V dropped 2 bases and J dropped 3 bases, with 15 bases sitting between them. CDR3 size: 16 residues. CDR3 sequence (DNA): TGTGCCAGCAGCTTCGGGGGGCGGAATAACAATCAGCCCCAGCATTTT. Protein product: CASSFGGRNNNQPQHF.

Worth noting for this clone: The same CDR3 arises from other DNA sequences in this sample as well. The chain employs TRBV6-5 and TRBJ2-7; TRBD1 agrees at 7 bases. V lost 6 bases, J lost 0 bases, and 5 bases stayed unmatched. This CDR3 has 14 amino acids. The germline V gene has CDR1 MNHEY and CDR2 SVGAGI. In DNA, the CDR3 is TGTGCCAGCAGCCTCAACAGGGGCTCCTACGAGCAGTACTTC. Its translation: CASSLNRGSYEQYF.

The chain links TRBV6-1 to TRBJ1-5, with D tentatively TRBD1 (6 bases). Germline V gene lookup returns CDR1 MNHNS and CDR2 SASEGT. The CDR3 has 17 amino acids. The V end lost 3 bases, the J end lost 2 bases, and 17 bases lay between the germline ends. The CDR3 is CASSERPPTGRNQPQHF. CDR3 bases: TGTGCCAGCAGTGAGCGCCCCCCCACAGGGCGCAATCAGCCCCAGCATTTT.

The rearrangement joins TRBV5-3 to TRBJ1-3, with 9 positions matching TRBD1. TRBV5-3 is identified as an open reading frame with a role that is uncertain. The ends lost 2 bases at V and 5 bases at J; junction bases unmatched: 5. The CDR3 runs 15 residues. The CDR3 region is CARSFSHRGRNTIYF. The CDR3 nucleotides read TGTGCCAGAAGCTTCTCCCACAGGGGGCGAAACACCATATATTTT.

The genes are TRBV7-9 and TRBJ1-4, with 8 bases matching TRBD1. J was trimmed by 10 bases and V by 0 bases; bases with no gene match: 7. The length of the CDR3 is 15 residues. Germline V gene lookup returns CDR1 SEHNR and CDR2 FQNEAQ (reference sequence). The CDR3 DNA sequence: TGTGCCAGCAGCTTAGCGTTAACAGGGGGAACAAAACTGTTTTTT. Residues: CASSLALTGGTKLFF.

CDR3 residues: CASSSRGGADYNEQFF. The CDR3 DNA follows: TGTGCCAGCAGCTCCCGCGGGGGGGCCGACTACAATGAGCAGTTCTTC. This chain uses TRBV11-3 with TRBJ2-1, with 9 bases lining up with TRBD2. The germline CDR1 and CDR2 sequences are SGHNT and YENEEA. Trimming removed 4 bases from V and 3 bases from J; junction bases left unmatched: 7. The CDR3 covers 16 residues.

This rearrangement joins TRBV6-8 to TRBJ2-7; 7 bases fit TRBD1. The germline CDR1 and CDR2 sequences are MNHGY and SAAAGT. V lost 6 bases, J lost 3 bases, and 11 bases stayed unmatched. The CDR3 extends over 15 amino acids. The CDR3 reads CASSFRDSSIYEQYF. As DNA, the CDR3 is TGTGCCAGCAGCTTCCGGGACAGCTCCATCTACGAGCAGTACTTC.

V usage is TRBV10-3 and J usage is TRBJ2-7; D is perhaps TRBD2 (5 bases). Germline-derived CDR1 and CDR2 are ENHRY and SYGVKD. Trimming shortened V by 2 bases and J by 1 base, and 9 bases separated the two germline ends. The CDR3 runs 14 residues. The CDR3 region has the DNA TGTGCCATCAGTGAGGGACTGCTTTCCTACGAGCAGTACTTC. The encoded protein is CAISEGLLSYEQYF.

The V call is TRBV7-3, the J call TRBJ2-5, with D perhaps TRBD2 (6 bases). The V end was cut by 1 base, the J end by 4 bases, with 19 bases between. This CDR3 spans 17 amino acids. CDR1 and CDR2 (germline): SGHTA, FQGTGA. The CDR3 is CASSLIDRDFGAETQYF. Written as DNA, the CDR3 is TGTGCCAGCAGCTTAATAGATCGGGACTTCGGCGCAGAGACCCAGTACTTC.

This clone was recorded a few times. The chain carries TRBV10-1 and TRBJ1-4; TRBD1 aligns across 7 bases. Germline assignment: CDR1 WNHNN and CDR2 SYGVQD (reference sequence). The CDR3 has 14 residues. V shed 5 bases, J shed 7 bases, and the junction held 7 bases outside the gene matches. CDR3: CASSPGGTGEKLFF. CDR3 DNA: TGCGCCAGCAGTCCAGGGGGGACGGGTGAAAAACTGTTTTTT.

This chain links TRBV2 with TRBJ1-4, with 10 bases matching TRBD1. The germline CDR1 and CDR2 sequences are SNHLY and FYNNEI. The CDR3 totals 14 residues. The J segment lost 3 bases and the V segment lost 6 bases, leaving 1 base of the junction unmatched. The CDR3 region is CASRGTGANEKLFF. CDR3 nucleotides: TGTGCCAGCAGGGGGACAGGGGCTAATGAAAAACTGTTTTTT. Full variable domain (rest looked up from reference TRBV2 and TRBJ1-4): EPEVTQTPSHQVTQMGQEVILRCVPISNHLYFYWYRQILGQKVEFLVSFYNNEISEKSEIFDDQFSVERPDGSNFTLKIRSTKLEDSAMYFCASRGTGANEKLFFGSGTQLSVL.

The chain couples TRBV11-2 to TRBJ2-2, with D possibly matching TRBD1 (5 bases). Trimming took 7 bases from V and 4 from J, leaving 13 bases between them. The CDR3 is 14 residues long. CDR1 and CDR2 from the germline V gene are SGHAT and FQNNGV. CDR3 sequence reads: CASTGSIATGELFF. The CDR3, as DNA: TGTGCCAGCACAGGGTCGATCGCCACCGGGGAGCTGTTTTTT.

This sequence joins TRBV6-6 and TRBJ2-1; 12 nucleotides match TRBD2. CDR3 size: 15 residues. The V segment lost 6 bases and the J segment 6 bases; nucleotides outside the gene matches: 6. The germline V gene has CDR1 MNHNY and CDR2 SVGAGI (reference sequence). CDR3 bases: TGTGCCAGCAGGAGACTAGCGGGAGCTATCAATGAGCAGTTCTTC. It codes for CASRRLAGAINEQFF.

The genes are TRBV29-1 and TRBJ1-4; 7 positions agree with TRBD1. The V gene end was trimmed by 0 bases and the J gene end by 3 bases; junction bases not matched to a gene: 7. The CDR3 is 16 amino acids. Germline V gene data show CDR1 as SQVTM and CDR2 as ANQGSEA. The chain's CDR3 is CSVEDWRDSPNEKLFF. CDR3 nucleotide sequence: TGCAGCGTTGAAGACTGGCGGGACAGCCCTAATGAAAAACTGTTTTTT.

The chain links TRBV28 to TRBJ2-1; possible D gene TRBD2, 5 bases. CDR3 size: 13 residues. V was clipped by 8 bases and J by 6 bases, with 14 bases between them. Germline V gives CDR1 MDHEN, CDR2 SYDVKM. The CDR3 DNA is TGTGCCAGCCGCGGAGGCAAGTCCAATGAGCAGTTCTTC. This sequence encodes CASRGGKSNEQFF.